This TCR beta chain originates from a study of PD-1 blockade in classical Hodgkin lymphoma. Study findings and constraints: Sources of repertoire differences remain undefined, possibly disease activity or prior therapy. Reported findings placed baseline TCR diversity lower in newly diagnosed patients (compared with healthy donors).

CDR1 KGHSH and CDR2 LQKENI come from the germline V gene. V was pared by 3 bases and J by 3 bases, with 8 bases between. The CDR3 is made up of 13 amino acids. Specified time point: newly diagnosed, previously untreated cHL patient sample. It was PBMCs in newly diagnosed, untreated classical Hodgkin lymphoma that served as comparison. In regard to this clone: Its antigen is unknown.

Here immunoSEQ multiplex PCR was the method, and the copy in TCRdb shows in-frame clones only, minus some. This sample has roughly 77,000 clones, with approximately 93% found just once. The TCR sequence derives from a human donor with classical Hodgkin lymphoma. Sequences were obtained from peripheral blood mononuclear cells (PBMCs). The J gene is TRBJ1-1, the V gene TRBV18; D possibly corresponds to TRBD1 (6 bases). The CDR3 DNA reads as TGTGCCAGCTCACCGGGACAAGACACTGAAGCTTTCTTT. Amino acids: CASSPGQDTEAFF.